This TCR beta chain was captured in a study of blood T cell repertoires in COVID-19. Study as a whole: COVID-19 samples collected from the United States, Italy and Spain covered acute and convalescent phases. Sample material is recorded as cDNA or gDNA derived from T cells, B-cell-depleted T cells, or PBMCs.

This CDR3 is 13 amino acids long. The germline CDR1 and CDR2 sequences are SGHKS and YYEKEE (reference sequence). Trimming removed 4 bases at V and 1 base at J, with 8 bases between. Authors' processing steps: By means of reference gene primer amplification, nucleated cell counts were estimated. Data came from immunoSEQ multiplex PCR; TCRdb stores just in-frame clones and leaves some out. The V and J calls and clone size were taken over from that table, and D and trimming were inferred from the DNA. Of 130,000 to 150,000 clones listed, 85% are singletons. This chain links TRBV5-5 with TRBJ1-1, with a weak D call TRBD1 (5 bases). The sequencing input was peripheral blood. This sequence originates from a middle-aged woman with active or convalescent COVID-19. The CDR3 reads CASSPTGNTEAFF. The CDR3 DNA sequence: TGTGCCAGCAGCCCAACAGGGAACACTGAAGCTTTCTTT. Full variable domain (rest looked up from reference TRBV5-5 and TRBJ1-1): DAGVTQSPTHLIKTRGQQVTLRCSPISGHKSVSWYQQVLGQGPQFIFQYYEKEERGRGNFPDRFSARQFPNYSSELNVNALLLGDSALYLCASSPTGNTEAFFGQGTRLTVV.